The rows below give T cell receptor beta chains drawn from one sample of a study of a mutant IDH1 vaccine in newly diagnosed glioma. The data were produced by immunoSEQ multiplex PCR, yet TCRdb's version contains in-frame clones alone and is incomplete. The sample contains about 54,000 clones, around 84% of which appear only once. Their target antigens are unknown. The sequenced sample was PBMCs, obtained from a glioma patient whose treatment included an IDH1 peptide vaccine. The receptors were sampled from a young woman with glioma. Each CDR3 is given with its conserved first and last residue. D genes are given only for firm matches. Some rows mark clone size as missing; the rest say once, few, many or name a class of expanded clone.

size,V,length,D,J,CDR3,DNA
NA,TRBV18,14,NA,TRBJ2-7,CASSLADSSYEQYF,TGTGCCAGCTCACTTGCGGACAGCTCCTACGAGCAGTACTTC
NA,TRBV6-5,16,NA,TRBJ1-2,CASSYPEGRIKNGYTF,TGTGCCAGCAGTTACCCAGAAGGGAGAATTAAGAATGGCTACACCTTC
NA,TRBV27,16,TRBD2,TRBJ2-1,CASSSGLAGSYNEQFF,TGTGCCAGCAGTTCCGGACTAGCGGGCTCCTACAATGAGCAGTTCTTC
NA,TRBV2,14,NA,TRBJ1-4,CASRDFPNDEKLFF,TGTGCCAGCAGGGACTTTCCAAATGATGAAAAACTGTTTTTT
NA,TRBV19,15,NA,TRBJ2-1,CASSISSGHYNEQFF,TGTGCCAGTAGTATAAGCAGCGGGCACTACAATGAGCAGTTCTTC
NA,TRBV1,11,NA,TRBJ2-7,CTSSQGGWQYF,TGCACCAGCAGCCAAGGGGGGTGGCAGTACTTC
NA,TRBV5-6,12,NA,TRBJ2-5,CASSGAIETQYF,TGTGCCAGCAGCGGGGCGATCGAGACCCAGTACTTC
NA,TRBV21-1,13,NA,TRBJ2-5,CASRRRTNKGQYF,TGTGCCAGCAGGCGAAGGACTAACAAGGGCCAGTACTTC
once,TRBV29-1,13,TRBD1,TRBJ1-2,CSVEMGGQPGYTF,TGCAGCGTTGAAATGGGGGGACAGCCTGGCTACACCTTC
NA,TRBV6-1,15,TRBD2,TRBJ2-3,CASRGTSRYTDTQYF,TGTGCCAGCAGGGGGACTAGCAGATACACAGATACGCAGTATTTT
NA,TRBV4-3,13,NA,TRBJ2-7,CASSPSPNYEQYF,TGCGCCAGCAGCCCCTCCCCGAATTACGAGCAGTACTTC
NA,TRBV7-2,17,TRBD2,TRBJ2-5,CASSPRSGRASQETQYF,TGTGCCAGCAGCCCCCGGAGCGGGAGGGCCTCCCAAGAGACCCAGTACTTC
NA,TRBV18,18,NA,TRBJ1-4,CASSRAALHQGGGEKLFF,TGTGCCAGCTCACGCGCAGCGCTACACCAAGGGGGTGGTGAAAAACTGTTTTTT
NA,TRBV7-9,19,TRBD2,TRBJ2-5,CASSLLRLAGSHRQETQYF,TGTGCCAGCAGCTTATTGAGGCTAGCGGGGTCCCACCGCCAAGAGACCCAGTACTTC
NA,TRBV20-1,11,NA,TRBJ2-1,CSVKVYNEQFF,TGCAGTGTGAAGGTTTACAATGAGCAGTTCTTC
NA,TRBV30,11,NA,TRBJ2-3,CAWELGVTQYF,TGTGCCTGGGAACTAGGAGTTACGCAGTATTTT
few,TRBV25-1,16,NA,TRBJ1-1,CASSEYGTGSNTEAFF,TGTGCCAGCAGTGAATACGGGACTGGGTCGAACACTGAAGCTTTCTTT
NA,TRBV4-2,16,TRBD1,TRBJ1-6,CASSPGIGQGSSPLHF,TGTGCCAGCAGCCCGGGGATCGGACAGGGAAGTTCACCCCTCCACTTT
NA,TRBV6-5,12,NA,TRBJ2-3,CASGELTDTQYF,TGTGCCAGTGGAGAGCTCACAGATACGCAGTATTTT
NA,TRBV29-1,13,TRBD1,TRBJ2-7,CSAEDRAKDEQYF,TGCAGCGCTGAGGACAGGGCGAAGGACGAGCAGTACTTC
NA,TRBV27,15,TRBD1,TRBJ2-1,CASAGGATDGNEQFF,TGTGCCAGTGCAGGGGGCGCGACGGACGGGAATGAGCAGTTCTTC
NA,TRBV14,15,NA,TRBJ2-7,CASSQAPDRNYEQYF,TGTGCCAGCAGCCAAGCCCCGGACAGAAACTACGAGCAGTACTTC
once,TRBV5-3,13,NA,TRBJ1-1,CARSLFGSFEAFF,TGTGCCAGAAGCTTGTTCGGCAGCTTTGAAGCTTTCTTT
NA,TRBV7-9,11,NA,TRBJ1-4,CASGLSEKLFF,TGTGCCAGCGGTCTGTCTGAAAAACTGTTTTTT
NA,TRBV6-5,16,NA,TRBJ1-5,CASSYSNPGTGRPQHF,TGTGCCAGCAGTTACTCGAACCCAGGGACGGGGAGGCCCCAGCATTTT
NA,TRBV7-9,15,NA,TRBJ1-1,CASSLRNRDGTEAFF,TGTGCCAGCAGCTTAAGAAACAGGGACGGGACTGAAGCTTTCTTT
NA,TRBV29-1,15,NA,TRBJ2-3,CSVEAGARSTDTQYF,TGCAGCGTTGAAGCGGGGGCGCGAAGCACAGATACGCAGTATTTT
NA,TRBV9,16,NA,TRBJ1-6,CASSLGEGGDNSPLHF,TGTGCCAGCAGCCTGGGGGAGGGGGGGGATAATTCACCCCTCCACTTT
NA,TRBV20-1,11,TRBD1,TRBJ1-2,CSSTGNYGYTF,TGCAGTTCGACAGGGAACTATGGCTACACCTTC
NA,TRBV15,15,NA,TRBJ1-5,CATSRAAGSNQPQHF,TGTGCCACCAGCAGAGCGGCCGGGAGCAATCAGCCCCAGCATTTT
NA,TRBV7-7,17,TRBD2,TRBJ2-7,CASSLKGLAGIYYEQYF,TGTGCCAGCAGCTTAAAAGGGCTAGCGGGGATCTACTACGAGCAGTACTTC
NA,TRBV6-5,12,TRBD1,TRBJ2-7,CASRLDRGPWYF,TGTGCCAGCAGACTGGACAGGGGCCCTTGGTACTTC
NA,TRBV25-1,12,NA,TRBJ2-7,CASRTGYYEQYF,TGTGCCAGCAGGACAGGATACTACGAGCAGTACTTC
NA,TRBV28,13,NA,TRBJ1-1,CASRGDGHPEAFF,TGTGCCAGCAGGGGGGACGGCCACCCTGAAGCTTTCTTT
NA,TRBV4-1,15,NA,TRBJ1-5,CASSRVTGGGQPQHF,TGCGCCAGCAGCCGCGTGACAGGTGGCGGTCAGCCCCAGCATTTT
NA,TRBV11-3,15,NA,TRBJ2-5,CASSYGIQEQETQYF,TGTGCCAGCAGCTACGGGATTCAAGAGCAAGAGACCCAGTACTTC
NA,TRBV11-1,15,NA,TRBJ2-3,CASSLEGSVTDTQYF,TGTGCCAGCAGCTTAGAGGGAAGTGTAACAGATACGCAGTATTTT
NA,TRBV6-5,13,NA,TRBJ2-5,CASSRTEKETQYF,TGTGCCAGCAGTCGGACGGAGAAAGAGACCCAGTACTTC
NA,TRBV10-3,16,NA,TRBJ2-5,CAISGSATLYQETQYF,TGTGCCATCAGTGGATCAGCGACGTTGTACCAAGAGACCCAGTACTTC
NA,TRBV19,19,NA,TRBJ1-4,CASSIRGEGYTGTNEKLFF,TGTGCCAGTAGTATAAGGGGCGAGGGGTATACAGGGACTAATGAAAAACTGTTTTTT
NA,TRBV6-1,15,TRBD1,TRBJ1-3,CASRLDRDSGNTIYF,TGTGCCAGCAGACTAGACAGGGACTCTGGAAACACCATATATTTT
few,TRBV4-3,16,NA,TRBJ1-6,CASSQDVGWRNSPLHF,TGCGCCAGCAGCCAAGACGTGGGTTGGCGAAATTCACCCCTCCACTTT
NA,TRBV5-1,16,NA,TRBJ1-1,CASSLGGTTLNTEAFF,TGCGCCAGCAGCTTGGGGGGGACTACCTTGAACACTGAAGCTTTCTTT
NA,TRBV25-1,16,NA,TRBJ2-5,CASRTDRAGGGETQYF,TGTGCCAGCCGCACCGACAGGGCCGGAGGAGGGGAGACCCAGTACTTC
NA,TRBV7-2,15,NA,TRBJ2-7,CASSLAGAQLYEQYF,TGTGCCAGCAGCTTAGCGGGGGCCCAGCTCTACGAGCAGTACTTC